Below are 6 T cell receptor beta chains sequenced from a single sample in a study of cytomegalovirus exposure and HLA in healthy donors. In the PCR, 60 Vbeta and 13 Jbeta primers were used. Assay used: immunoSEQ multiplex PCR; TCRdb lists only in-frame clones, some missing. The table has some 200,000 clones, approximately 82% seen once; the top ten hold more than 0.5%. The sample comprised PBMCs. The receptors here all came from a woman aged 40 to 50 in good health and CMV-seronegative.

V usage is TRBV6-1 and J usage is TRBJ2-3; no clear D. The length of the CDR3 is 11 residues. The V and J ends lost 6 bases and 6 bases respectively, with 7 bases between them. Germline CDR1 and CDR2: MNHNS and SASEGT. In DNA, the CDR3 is TGTGCCAGCAGGCTGGAGGATACGCAGTATTTT. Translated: CASRLEDTQYF.

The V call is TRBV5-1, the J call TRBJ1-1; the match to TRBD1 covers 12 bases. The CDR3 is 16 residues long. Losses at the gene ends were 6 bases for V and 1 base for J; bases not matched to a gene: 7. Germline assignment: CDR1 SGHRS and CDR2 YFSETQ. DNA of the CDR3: TGCGCCAGCACCCTGGGGACAGGGGGCGAGAACACTGAAGCTTTCTTT. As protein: CASTLGTGGENTEAFF.

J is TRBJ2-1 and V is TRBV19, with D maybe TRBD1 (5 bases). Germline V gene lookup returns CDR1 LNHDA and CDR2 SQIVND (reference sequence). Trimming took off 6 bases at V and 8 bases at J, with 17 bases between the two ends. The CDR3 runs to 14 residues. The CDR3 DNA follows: TGTGCCAGTAGCCACGGATCTTGGGGCGATGAGCAGTTCTTC. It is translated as CASSHGSWGDEQFF. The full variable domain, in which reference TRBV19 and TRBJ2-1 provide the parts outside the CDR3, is DGGITQSPKYLFRKEGQNVTLSCEQNLNHDAMYWYRQDPGQGLRLIYYSQIVNDFQKGDIAEGYSVSREKKESFPLTVTSAQKNPTAFYLCASSHGSWGDEQFFGPGTRLTVL.

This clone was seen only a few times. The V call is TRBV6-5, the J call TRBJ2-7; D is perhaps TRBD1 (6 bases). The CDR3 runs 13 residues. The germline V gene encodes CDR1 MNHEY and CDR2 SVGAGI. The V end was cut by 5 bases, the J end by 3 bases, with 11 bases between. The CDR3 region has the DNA TGTGCCAGCAGTCCAGGACAGCTCTACGAGCAGTACTTC. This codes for CASSPGQLYEQYF.

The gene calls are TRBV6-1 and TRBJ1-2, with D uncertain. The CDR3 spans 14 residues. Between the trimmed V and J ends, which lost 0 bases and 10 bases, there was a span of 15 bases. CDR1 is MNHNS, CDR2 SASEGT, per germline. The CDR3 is CASSEASREGPYTF. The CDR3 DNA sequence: TGTGCCAGCAGTGAAGCCAGCCGAGAGGGCCCCTACACCTTC.

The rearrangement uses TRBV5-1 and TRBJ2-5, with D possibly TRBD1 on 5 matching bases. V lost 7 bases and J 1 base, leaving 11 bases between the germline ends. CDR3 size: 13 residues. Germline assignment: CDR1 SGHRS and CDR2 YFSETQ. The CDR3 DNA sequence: TGCGCCAGCGGGGCAGAACCCCAAGAGACCCAGTACTTC. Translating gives CASGAEPQETQYF.